The source of this T cell receptor (beta chain) is a study of radiation and T cells in renal cell carcinoma. The treatment is: treatment-naive control, cytoreductive nephrectomy. Sequenced by immunoSEQ multiplex PCR; TCRdb stores in-frame clones only, minus some. The table includes more than 8,500 clones, less than 80% detected once. V lost 10 bases, J lost 6 bases, and 10 bases stayed unmatched. The CDR3 has 15 residues. Germline V gene lookup returns CDR1 MDHEN and CDR2 SYDVKM. The sequence was obtained from a man in his fifties or sixties with renal cell carcinoma. The gene calls are TRBV28 and TRBJ2-2; 11 nucleotides align to TRBD1. The sample consisted of tumor tissue, taken from a patient whose treatment was nephrectomy without radiotherapy. The CDR3 bases are TGTGCCACAGAAACGCCGGGACAGGGGGCCGGGGAGCTGTTTTTT. It yields the protein CATETPGQGAGELFF.